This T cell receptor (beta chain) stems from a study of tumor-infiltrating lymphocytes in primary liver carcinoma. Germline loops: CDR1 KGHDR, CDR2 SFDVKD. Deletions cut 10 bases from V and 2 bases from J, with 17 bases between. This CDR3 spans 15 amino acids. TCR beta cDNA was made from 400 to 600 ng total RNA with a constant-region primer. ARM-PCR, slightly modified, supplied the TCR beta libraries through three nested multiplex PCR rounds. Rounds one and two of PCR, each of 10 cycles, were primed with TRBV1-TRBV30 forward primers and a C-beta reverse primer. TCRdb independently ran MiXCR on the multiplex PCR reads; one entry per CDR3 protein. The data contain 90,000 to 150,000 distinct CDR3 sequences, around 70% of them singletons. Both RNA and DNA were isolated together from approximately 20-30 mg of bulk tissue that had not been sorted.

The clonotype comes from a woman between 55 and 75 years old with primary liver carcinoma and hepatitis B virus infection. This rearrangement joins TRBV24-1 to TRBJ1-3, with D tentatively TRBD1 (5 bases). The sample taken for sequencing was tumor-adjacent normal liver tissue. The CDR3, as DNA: TGTGCCACGGAAGGTGCAGCAGGGCCTGGAAACACCATATATTTT. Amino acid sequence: CATEGAAGPGNTIYF.